These 16 T cell receptor beta chains were all obtained from the same sample, sequenced in a study of T cell clonotyping in hematopoietic cell transplantation (dated by TCRdb to about 2021). The time point tag for this specimen amounts to: 30 days after allo-HCT. The library came from the immunoSEQ multiplex PCR assay. The clones in this table, taken by TCRdb from immuneACCESS, are in-frame only. Not every clone is retained; where verified, under half of the shortfall comes from an unresolved V gene, and the cause of the rest is unknown. This sample holds 10,000 or so clones; approximately 77% were observed only once. The ten largest clones represent more than 7.5% of the sample. The sample here was PBMCs, taken 30 days after allogeneic stem cell transplant. These receptors came from a female patient between 35 and 55 years old who had an allogeneic stem cell transplant from a related donor, so T cells may come from the graft donor. Some clones in this sample may be carry-over from other donors' samples.

In this sample, this clone is medium-sized (0.01 to 0.1%). CDR3 nucleotides: TGTGCCAGTAGTATTCAGAACGGGAACACTGAAGCTTTCTTT. Amino acids: CASSIQNGNTEAFF. This rearrangement joins TRBV19 to TRBJ1-1, with unresolved D. This CDR3 contains 14 residues. CDR1 is LNHDA and CDR2 is SQIVND in the germline V gene (reference sequence). The ends were cut back, 3 bases at V and 1 base at J, with 9 bases in the middle.

The V call is TRBV5-1, the J call TRBJ2-1; D is unresolved. The CDR3 is 19 amino acids. Trimming stripped 4 bases from V and 0 bases from J, with 23 bases between. Germline V gives CDR1 SGHRS, CDR2 YFSETQ. CDR3 in amino acids: CASSTRAQQSRYSYNEQFF. CDR3 in DNA: TGCGCCAGCAGCACCCGGGCCCAGCAGTCTCGATACTCCTACAATGAGCAGTTCTTC.

The chain joins TRBV19 to TRBJ1-3; no clear D. Trimming shortened V by 5 bases and J by 7 bases, and 9 bases separated the two germline ends. Germline V gene sequence: CDR1 LNHDA, CDR2 SQIVND (reference sequence). The CDR3 is made up of 12 amino acids. The CDR3 spells CASSLLGNTIYF. In DNA form, the CDR3 reads TGTGCCAGTAGTCTCTTGGGGAACACCATATATTTT. The full variable domain, rest sourced from reference TRBV19 and TRBJ1-3, is DGGITQSPKYLFRKEGQNVTLSCEQNLNHDAMYWYRQDPGQGLRLIYYSQIVNDFQKGDIAEGYSVSREKKESFPLTVTSAQKNPTAFYLCASSLLGNTIYFGEGSWLTVV.

This clone appeared once. The chain couples TRBV19 to TRBJ2-7, with D possibly matching TRBD2 (6 bases). The CDR3 covers 13 residues. Trimming took off 5 bases at V and 7 bases at J, with 15 bases between the two ends. The germline gives CDR1 LNHDA, CDR2 SQIVND (reference sequence). In DNA form, the CDR3 reads TGTGCCAGTAGTGGTACTAGCCGTTGGGAGCAGTACTTC. It specifies CASSGTSRWEQYF.

This sequence joins TRBV11-3 and TRBJ2-3, with D possibly TRBD2 on 5 matching bases. The CDR3 loop spans 14 amino acids. The germline V gene encodes CDR1 SGHNT and CDR2 YENEEA. The V end was cut by 1 base, the J end by 2 bases, with 7 bases between. The CDR3 DNA sequence: TGTGCCAGCAGCTTAGGCGGGCCCACAGATACGCAGTATTTT. It specifies CASSLGGPTDTQYF.

This chain connects TRBV5-1 to TRBJ2-2, with unresolved D. The germline CDR1 and CDR2 sequences are SGHRS and YFSETQ. The CDR3 is made up of 12 amino acids. V was shortened by 2 bases and J by 4 bases, with 3 bases between the two germline ends. The CDR3 nucleotides read TGCGCCAGCAGCTTTAGCACCGGGGAGCTGTTTTTT. Translated: CASSFSTGELFF.

The rearrangement links TRBV6-5 to TRBJ2-5, with a possible D match to TRBD1 (6 bases). Trimming cost V 2 bases and J 2 bases, with 6 bases left between them. The CDR3 length is 13 residues. CDR1 MNHEY and CDR2 SVGAGI come from the germline V gene. The CDR3 reads CASSYRGQETQYF. The CDR3 DNA reads as TGTGCCAGCAGTTACAGGGGGCAAGAGACCCAGTACTTC.

J is TRBJ2-7 and V is TRBV7-6; D remains unclear. Germline V CDR1 and CDR2: SGHVS, FNYEAQ. The CDR3 is 11 amino acids. V was pared by 8 bases and J by 4 bases, with 9 bases between. The DNA for the CDR3 is TGTGCCAGCGGGGATGATTACGAGCAGTACTTC. Its protein product is CASGDDYEQYF.

The chain combines TRBV7-2 with TRBJ2-1; D call uncertain. V was trimmed by 3 bases and J by 6 bases, leaving 12 bases between them. CDR3 size: 14 residues. The germline V gene encodes CDR1 SGHTA and CDR2 FQGNSA. The CDR3 nucleotides read TGTGCCAGCAGCTTCACCCGGGCCACCAATGAGCAGTTCTTC. Translating gives CASSFTRATNEQFF.

The chain couples TRBV6-5 to TRBJ1-2; D is unclear. CDR1 and CDR2 from the germline V gene are MNHEY and SVGAGI. V lost 7 bases, J lost 2 bases, and 14 bases lay in between. The CDR3 covers 14 residues. CDR3 sequence reads: CASTSVDQNYGYTF. The CDR3 region has the DNA TGTGCCAGCACCTCCGTTGATCAAAACTATGGCTACACCTTC.

V usage is TRBV5-1 and J usage is TRBJ2-1; D might be TRBD2 (7 bases). The CDR3 contains 14 residues. V dropped 2 bases and J dropped 7 bases, with 13 bases sitting between them. Germline V gene data show CDR1 as SGHRS and CDR2 as YFSETQ. CDR3: CASSLRGGPNEQFF. The CDR3 bases are TGCGCCAGCAGCTTAAGGGGGGGCCCGAATGAGCAGTTCTTC.

The genes are TRBV6-5 and TRBJ2-4; maybe TRBD2 (5 bases). Trimming took off 4 bases at V and 8 bases at J, with 12 bases between the two ends. Germline lookup yields CDR1 MNHEY and CDR2 SVGAGI. CDR3 length equals 13 residues. The CDR3 here is CASSSDMRDIQYF. The CDR3 DNA is TGTGCCAGCAGTTCCGATATGAGGGACATTCAGTACTTC.

The chain joins TRBV27 to TRBJ2-7; 10 nucleotides align to TRBD1. The V gene's germline CDR1 is MNHEY and CDR2 SMNVEV (reference sequence). The length of the CDR3 is 19 residues. Germline trimming cut 3 bases from V and 7 bases from J; bases unmatched to any gene: 21. CDR3 in amino acids: CASSFPTGGVRPKVLEQYF. The CDR3 nucleotides are TGTGCCAGCAGTTTCCCGACAGGGGGCGTCCGTCCAAAGGTTCTAGAGCAGTACTTC.

This chain joins TRBV4-1 and TRBJ1-2; D unclear. Germline assignment: CDR1 MGHRA and CDR2 YSYEKL. The V and J ends lost 0 bases and 0 bases respectively, with 11 bases between them. The CDR3 has 16 amino acids. This CDR3 is CASSQDEMAANYGYTF. In DNA form, the CDR3 reads TGCGCCAGCAGCCAAGATGAAATGGCAGCTAACTATGGCTACACCTTC.

Details on this clone: The junction shows a germline mismatch at one end, possibly a read error. V is TRBV20-1 and J is TRBJ1-2; 9 nucleotides match TRBD1. Germline V gene data show CDR1 as DFQATT and CDR2 as SNEGSKA (reference sequence). The CDR3 is made up of 11 amino acids. The CDR3 DNA is TGCAGTGCCTCACAGGGGGCGGCCCCCTGCTTC. Its translation: CSASQGAAPCF.

The chain has TRBV7-6 and TRBJ1-5; a weak D match, TRBD1 (5 bases). Germline assignment: CDR1 SGHVS and CDR2 FNYEAQ. Trimming took 2 bases from V and 8 from J, leaving 7 bases between them. CDR3 length: 12 residues. This CDR3 is CASSLPGEPQHF. The CDR3 region has the DNA TGTGCCAGCAGCTTACCGGGGGAGCCCCAGCATTTT.